What follows are 3 T cell receptor beta chains derived from one specimen sequenced in a study of T cell clonality in common variable immunodeficiency. The protocol was immunoSEQ multiplex PCR, while the TCRdb copy is restricted to in-frame clones and leaves out a portion. This sample carries approximately 30,000 clones, none of them present only once. Study-wide results and limits: Reportedly, TCR beta sequences from common variable immunodeficiency showed fewer deletions and N-nucleotide insertions.

These receptors have no known antigen. Sequences were obtained from peripheral blood mononuclear cells. Source of these receptors: a human donor with common variable immunodeficiency.

This clone was found many times. The read finishes 3 residues shy of the CDR3 end, and the germline J gene is used to complete it. The genes are TRBV7-3 and TRBJ2-1; perhaps D is TRBD1 or TRBD2 (5 bases each). Trimming shortened V by 1 base and J by 0 bases, and 13 bases separated the two germline ends. The CDR3 length is 17 residues. The germline V gene has CDR1 SGHTA and CDR2 FQGTGA. CDR3 protein: CASSLMGLGSSYNEQFF. The part of the CDR3 DNA that was read is TGTGCCAGCAGCTTAATGGGGCTGGGGAGCTCCTACAATGAG.

On this clone itself: The read ends 3 residues early relative to the CDR3; the germline J gene fills the gap. This chain joins TRBV7-3 and TRBJ2-7; TRBD1 matches 7 bases. CDR3 length equals 14 residues. CDR1 SGHTA and CDR2 FQGTGA come from the germline V gene. V was pared by 5 bases and J by 2 bases, with 6 bases of the junction left unmatched. The CDR3 spells CASSKRTGAYEQYF. The part of the CDR3 DNA that was read is TGTGCCAGCAGCAAACGGACAGGAGCCTACGAG. Drawing the rest from reference TRBV7-3 and TRBJ2-7, the complete variable domain is GAGVSQTPSNKVTEKGKYVELRCDPISGHTALYWYRQSLGQGPEFLIYFQGTGAADDSGLPNDRFFAVRPEGSVSTLKIQRTERGDSAVYLCASSKRTGAYEQYFGPGTRLTVT.

The sample holds many counts of this clone. The read terminates 3 residues before the CDR3 end, so the remaining end is supplied by the germline J gene. This sequence joins TRBV13 and TRBJ2-7, with 12 bases lining up with TRBD1. V lost 5 bases and J lost 2; bases outside the gene matches: 10. Germline V gives CDR1 PRHDT, CDR2 FYEKMQ (reference sequence). The CDR3 contains 17 residues. The CDR3 here is CASSPNRGQGAPYEQYF. Partial CDR3 DNA: TGTGCCAGCAGCCCGAACCGGGGACAGGGGGCCCCCTACGAG.